This passage covers 31 T cell receptor beta chains from one sample sequenced in a study of blood T cell repertoires in COVID-19. The data were produced by immunoSEQ multiplex PCR, yet TCRdb's version contains in-frame clones alone and is incomplete. The table lists roughly 77,000 clones, 75% to 85% of them singletons. The sample taken for sequencing was peripheral blood. The receptors derive from a woman in her 70s with acute or convalescent COVID-19.

The chain has TRBV20-1 and TRBJ1-2; weak D call: TRBD1 (6 bases). The length of the CDR3 is 14 residues. Trimming pared 3 bases from V and 5 bases from J, leaving 16 bases between. The germline CDR1 and CDR2 sequences are DFQATT and SNEGSKA (reference sequence). CDR3 protein: CSASRQNQGYGYTF. CDR3 coding DNA: TGCAGTGCTAGTCGTCAGAACCAGGGGTATGGCTACACCTTC.

The V gene is TRBV7-2, the J gene TRBJ2-3; D unresolved. CDR3 length equals 12 residues. Germline V gene lookup returns CDR1 SGHTA and CDR2 FQGNSA. The ends were cut back, 3 bases at V and 7 bases at J, with 8 bases in the middle. The DNA of the CDR3 is TGTGCCAGCAGCTTTAGTGACTATACGCAGTATTTT. It yields the protein CASSFSDYTQYF.

This clone was detected ten times or more. V usage is TRBV2 and J usage is TRBJ2-5, with 7 positions matching TRBD2. The CDR3 spans 12 residues. Germline CDR1 is SNHLY and CDR2 is FYNNEI. After removal of 8 bases from V and 10 bases from J, the junction contained 10 bases not matched to a gene. CDR3 DNA sequence: TGTGCCAGCGCCCCGGGGAGCGGGGACCAGTACTTC. It yields the protein CASAPGSGDQYF.

V and J are TRBV7-2 and TRBJ2-5; 11 positions match TRBD2. The V and J ends lost 0 bases and 7 bases, in that order; junction bases with no gene match: 7. CDR3 length equals 16 residues. Germline V gene sequence: CDR1 SGHTA, CDR2 FQGNSA. The CDR3 region has the DNA TGTGCCAGCAGCTTAGCCTTAGCGGGGGGGGCCGGGACCCAGTACTTC. This gives the protein CASSLALAGGAGTQYF.

The chain employs TRBV7-3 and TRBJ1-2, with D perhaps TRBD1 (5 bases). Germline V gene data show CDR1 as SGHTA and CDR2 as FQGTGA. V was pared by 2 bases and J by 5 bases, with 9 bases between. The CDR3 loop spans 13 amino acids. The CDR3 coding sequence is TGTGCCAGCAGCTTAGGTCAGGGATATGGCTACACCTTC. Protein sequence: CASSLGQGYGYTF. Filled out from reference TRBV7-3 and TRBJ1-2, the complete variable domain reads GAGVSQTPSNKVTEKGKYVELRCDPISGHTALYWYRQSLGQGPEFLIYFQGTGAADDSGLPNDRFFAVRPEGSVSTLKIQRTERGDSAVYLCASSLGQGYGYTFGSGTRLTVV.

This clone has only one observation. This chain joins TRBV6-5 and TRBJ2-5, with D unclear. Germline CDR1 and CDR2: MNHEY and SVGAGI. The CDR3 totals 13 residues. Trimming left V 5 bases short and J 5 bases short, with 12 bases between. CDR3 bases: TGTGCCAGCAGTCCCCGACTGTGGGAGACCCAGTACTTC. Residues: CASSPRLWETQYF.

In its sample, this clone was seen a few times. The chain couples TRBV3-1 (or the pseudogene TRBV3-2) to TRBJ2-1, with unresolved D. Germline V gene data show CDR1 as LGHDT and CDR2 as YNNKEL (reference sequence). The CDR3 loop spans 14 amino acids. The germline V and J ends were trimmed by 1 base and 7 bases, with 11 bases remaining between them. Here the CDR3 DNA reads TGTGCCAGCAGCCAAGTTGGCGGTGTGAATGAGCAGTTCTTC. It yields the protein CASSQVGGVNEQFF.

This rearrangement joins TRBV24-1 to TRBJ2-1, with TRBD2 matching 8 bases. Germline V gene data show CDR1 as KGHDR and CDR2 as SFDVKD. The V and J ends lost 1 base and 5 bases, in that order; junction bases with no gene match: 6. This CDR3 comprises 16 residues. This chain's CDR3 is CATSDFDSGVNNEQFF. The CDR3 DNA follows: TGTGCCACCAGTGATTTCGATAGCGGGGTTAACAATGAGCAGTTCTTC.

The chain employs TRBV7-8 and TRBJ2-5, with 11 bases fitting TRBD2. Germline CDR1 reads SGHVS; CDR2 reads FQNEAQ. CDR3 length: 15 amino acids. With V trimmed by 3 bases and J by 10 bases, 10 bases remained unmatched. Here the CDR3 reads CASSLGLAVQGGQYF. The CDR3 DNA is TGTGCCAGCAGCTTGGGACTAGCGGTACAGGGGGGCCAGTACTTC. Combining the CDR3 with reference TRBV7-8 and TRBJ2-5 gives the whole variable domain GAGVSQSPRYKVAKRGQDVALRCDPISGHVSLFWYQQALGQGPEFLTYFQNEAQLDKSGLPSDRFFAERPEGSVSTLKIQRTQQEDSAVYLCASSLGLAVQGGQYFGPGTRLLVL.

This sequence joins TRBV14 and TRBJ1-2; D possibly corresponds to TRBD1 (6 bases). The ends were cut back, 5 bases at V and 7 bases at J, with 17 bases in the middle. Per germline, CDR1 SGHDN and CDR2 FVKESK. The CDR3 extends over 14 amino acids. The CDR3 protein is CASSKGTPPPGYTF. CDR3 DNA sequence: TGTGCCAGCAGCAAGGGGACACCTCCCCCTGGCTACACCTTC.

The chain recombines TRBV7-2 with TRBJ2-7; TRBD2 aligns across 10 bases. Per germline, CDR1 SGHTA and CDR2 FQGNSA. The junction had 6 bases not matched to a gene; V was cut back by 4 bases and J by 3 bases. The CDR3 loop spans 15 amino acids. The CDR3 nucleotides read TGTGCCAGCAGCTCTTATAGCGGGGGGCACTACGAGCAGTACTTC. Residues: CASSSYSGGHYEQYF.

This sequence joins TRBV9 and TRBJ1-3, with unresolved D. CDR3 length: 15 residues. The germline CDR1 and CDR2 sequences are SGDLS and YYNGEE. Trimming took 2 bases from V and 0 from J, leaving 9 bases between them. The CDR3 DNA reads TGTGCCAGCAGCGTCGGACTACCCTCTGGAAACACCATATATTTT. Translating it yields CASSVGLPSGNTIYF.

This sequence joins TRBV7-9 and TRBJ2-7, with TRBD1 identical over 7 bases. The CDR3 has 13 amino acids. Germline V lookup: CDR1 SEHNR, CDR2 FQNEAQ (reference sequence). J gave up 3 bases and V 4 bases, and 3 bases lay outside the gene matches. The CDR3 sequence: CASSSGQVYEQYF. CDR3 in DNA: TGTGCCAGCAGCTCCGGACAGGTCTACGAGCAGTACTTC.

This clone was recorded a few times. The rearrangement joins TRBV6-1 to TRBJ1-5; D not resolved. The CDR3 runs 16 residues. Trimming shortened V by 2 bases and J by 3 bases, and 14 bases separated the two germline ends. Germline V gene sequence: CDR1 MNHNS, CDR2 SASEGT. The CDR3 region has the DNA TGTGCCAGCAGTGAATTAATAGGCAGGTTCAATCAGCCCCAGCATTTT. This codes for CASSELIGRFNQPQHF.

V usage is TRBV6-1 and J usage is TRBJ2-5; D is unclear. Between the trimmed V and J ends, which lost 1 base and 4 bases, there was a span of 7 bases. This CDR3 spans 13 amino acids. From germline, CDR1 is MNHNS and CDR2 SASEGT. CDR3 amino acids: CASSEGRRETQYF. The DNA of the CDR3 is TGTGCCAGCAGTGAAGGTCGCAGAGAGACCCAGTACTTC.

The chain is built from TRBV9 and TRBJ1-4; unclear D gene. Germline lookup yields CDR1 SGDLS and CDR2 YYNGEE. The CDR3 consists of 14 residues. The V end lost 1 base, the J end lost 5 bases, and 9 bases lay between the germline ends. Here the CDR3 DNA reads TGTGCCAGCAGCGTAACGGCAGGCAATGAAAAACTGTTTTTT. Its translation: CASSVTAGNEKLFF.

This clone is a singleton in its sample. The chain carries TRBV9 and TRBJ2-1; 14 nucleotides line up with TRBD2. This CDR3 spans 19 amino acids. Germline assignment: CDR1 SGDLS and CDR2 YYNGEE. V lost 0 bases, J lost 7 bases, and 12 bases stayed unmatched. CDR3 sequence: CASSVGPGLAGEGRNEQFF. In nucleotides, the CDR3 is TGTGCCAGCAGCGTAGGTCCGGGACTAGCGGGGGAAGGAAGAAATGAGCAGTTCTTC.

This clone was counted a few times. This sequence joins TRBV12-3 or TRBV12-4 and TRBJ1-5; D call uncertain. Trimming took 3 bases from V and 7 from J, leaving 10 bases between them. The CDR3 is made up of 13 amino acids. CDR3 coding DNA: TGTGCCAGCAGTTTTGAACAGCCCCAGCCCCAGCATTTT. This sequence encodes CASSFEQPQPQHF.

This clone appeared a single time. The chain links TRBV3-1 (or the pseudogene TRBV3-2) to TRBJ1-6, with TRBD1 identical over 9 bases. CDR3 length: 14 residues. The J segment lost 6 bases and the V segment lost 4 bases, leaving 1 base of the junction unmatched. Germline assignment: CDR1 LGHDT and CDR2 YNNKEL (reference sequence). The CDR3 DNA is TGTGCCAGCAGCCCGGGACAGGGTAATTCACCCCTCCACTTT. Amino acids: CASSPGQGNSPLHF.

The CDR3 DNA follows: TGCGCCAGCAGCTTGGGAGCGGGGGGAAGCAATGAGCAGTTCTTC. Translating it yields CASSLGAGGSNEQFF. V usage is TRBV5-1 and J usage is TRBJ2-1, with TRBD2 matching 9 bases. There are 15 residues in the CDR3. V trimming: 0 bases; J trimming: 6 bases; junction bases outside the gene matches: 4. Germline CDR1 SGHRS, CDR2 YFSETQ.

In its sample, this clone was seen a few times. The chain employs TRBV18 and TRBJ1-5; possibly TRBD1 for D (6 bases). CDR1 is KGHSH and CDR2 is LQKENI in the germline V gene. V gave up 2 bases and J gave up 4 bases, with 15 bases separating them. There are 16 residues in the CDR3. CDR3 protein: CASSPGARTDNQPQHF. The CDR3 nucleotides read TGTGCCAGCTCACCAGGGGCCCGGACAGATAATCAGCCCCAGCATTTT.

This rearrangement joins TRBV18 to TRBJ1-2; D gene unclear. CDR1 is KGHSH, CDR2 LQKENI, per germline. The V gene lost 2 bases and the J gene lost 0 bases, with 10 bases spanning the gap. The CDR3 length is 15 residues. The CDR3 bases are TGTGCCAGCTCACCAGCGGCCGGTGCTAACTATGGCTACACCTTC. This codes for CASSPAAGANYGYTF.

The table lists this clone with a count of one. This chain links TRBV6-5 with TRBJ1-3; D ambiguous. Between the trimmed V and J ends, which lost 0 bases and 0 bases, there was a span of 6 bases. The CDR3 runs to 15 residues. Per the germline V gene, CDR1 is MNHEY and CDR2 is SVGAGI. CDR3 coding DNA: TGTGCCAGCAGTTACTCGGCCAACTCTGGAAACACCATATATTTT. This sequence encodes CASSYSANSGNTIYF.

The CDR3 bases are TGTGCTAGTGGCCACGGACAGGGGAGGCCACAAGCTAACTATGGCTACACCTTC. Its translation is CASGHGQGRPQANYGYTF. The J gene is TRBJ1-2, the V gene TRBV12-5, with TRBD1 matching 9 bases. J was trimmed by 0 bases and V by 6 bases; bases with no gene match: 14. The CDR3 has 18 residues. Germline V gene sequence: CDR1 LGHNT, CDR2 FRNRAP.

The V and J genes are TRBV6-2 or TRBV6-3 and TRBJ1-6, with 7 bases fitting TRBD1. V lost 5 bases, J lost 6 bases, and 4 bases stayed unmatched. Germline V gives CDR1 MNHEY, CDR2 SVGEGT. The CDR3 totals 14 residues. This CDR3 reads CASSVQGINSPLHF. The CDR3 DNA follows: TGTGCCAGCAGTGTACAGGGGATTAATTCACCCCTCCACTTT.

This chain uses TRBV6-5 with TRBJ1-4, with D uncertain. Looked up from germline, CDR1 is MNHEY and CDR2 is SVGAGI. With 8 bases removed from V and 6 bases from J, the gap between germline ends came to 16 bases. The CDR3 runs to 14 residues. The CDR3 spells CASSPRGPYEKLFF. As DNA, the CDR3 is TGTGCCAGCTCCCCACGAGGTCCTTATGAAAAACTGTTTTTT.

The chain links TRBV29-1 to TRBJ2-2, with a weak D call TRBD1 (5 bases). Trimming left V 4 bases short and J 0 bases short, with 9 bases between. The CDR3 covers 14 residues. Germline lookup yields CDR1 SQVTM and CDR2 ANQGSEA. CDR3: CSVVWTSNTGELFF. The CDR3 nucleotides are TGCAGCGTTGTCTGGACATCGAACACCGGGGAGCTGTTTTTT.

In its sample, this clone was seen once. This chain links TRBV7-2 with TRBJ2-3; 10 nucleotides match TRBD2. The CDR3 has 17 amino acids. The V segment lost 1 base and the J segment 3 bases; nucleotides outside the gene matches: 7. CDR1 is SGHTA and CDR2 is FQGNSA in the germline V gene. The CDR3 region is CASSLEGPAGGTDTQYF. As DNA, the CDR3 is TGTGCCAGCAGCTTAGAGGGCCCAGCGGGGGGGACAGATACGCAGTATTTT.

This clone was recorded only once. The chain employs TRBV18 and TRBJ1-5; TRBD1 is a possible D gene (5 bases). The germline CDR1 and CDR2 sequences are KGHSH and LQKENI. CDR3 size: 13 residues. The V end was cut by 1 base, the J end by 5 bases, with 6 bases between. CDR3 protein: CASSPRRDQPQHF. In DNA form, the CDR3 reads TGTGCCAGCTCACCACGCAGGGATCAGCCCCAGCATTTT. The entire variable domain, with the rest obtained from reference TRBV18 and TRBJ1-5, is as follows: NAGVMQNPRHLVRRRGQEARLRCSPMKGHSHVYWYRQLPEEGLKFMVYLQKENIIDESGMPKERFSAEFPKEGPSILRIQQVVRGDSAAYFCASSPRRDQPQHFGDGTRLSIL.

The chain couples TRBV2 to TRBJ1-4, with 11 bases lining up with TRBD1. CDR3 length equals 16 residues. The germline V gene encodes CDR1 SNHLY and CDR2 FYNNEI. Trimming at V came to 6 bases and at J to 4 bases, leaving 7 bases not matched to a gene. The CDR3 DNA follows: TGTGCCAGCAGGGCGGGACAGGGGGGGGTTAATGAAAAACTGTTTTTT. Protein sequence: CASRAGQGGVNEKLFF.

The chain employs TRBV3-1 (or the pseudogene TRBV3-2) and TRBJ2-7, with D maybe TRBD1 (5 bases). CDR3 size: 14 residues. Trimming took 4 bases from V and 4 from J, leaving 14 bases between them. CDR1 and CDR2 (germline): LGHDT, YNNKEL (reference sequence). The CDR3 is CASSRRQLEYEQYF. For the CDR3, the DNA is TGTGCCAGCAGCCGCCGACAGTTGGAATACGAGCAGTACTTC.